The source of this T cell receptor (beta chain) is a study of blood T cell repertoires in COVID-19. Study-level background: Samples came from the United States, Italy and Spain, spanning acute and convalescent COVID-19.

The data were produced by immunoSEQ multiplex PCR, yet TCRdb's version contains in-frame clones alone and is incomplete. Here the sample spans some 110,000 clones, about nine tenths being singletons. Germline lookup yields CDR1 KGHDR and CDR2 SFDVKD. The CDR3 loop spans 9 amino acids. V lost 12 bases and J lost 5, with 6 bases in between. The V and J genes are TRBV24-1 and TRBJ2-5; no reliable D call. This TCR came from a middle-aged man with acute or convalescent COVID-19. The sample taken for sequencing was peripheral blood. CDR3 nucleotides: TGTGCCCGGGTGGAGACCCAGTACTTC. Its translation is CARVETQYF.